These 32 T cell receptor beta chains share one sample of origin, sequenced in a study of STAT5B mutations in CD4+ large granular lymphocyte leukemia. TCRdb's copy holds only in-frame clones and misses some; the assay was immunoSEQ multiplex PCR. The sample has roughly 32,000 clones, 70% to 90% seen once. The sample taken for sequencing was CD4+ T cells from blood buffy coats. These receptors originate from a human donor in good health.

In this sample, this clone turned up once. The rearrangement joins TRBV7-2 to TRBJ2-7, with TRBD1 matching over 7 bases. Trimming removed 5 bases from V and 5 bases from J; junction bases left unmatched: 9. CDR3 length: 14 residues. Germline V gene data show CDR1 as SGHTA and CDR2 as FQGNSA. CDR3 loop: CASSPARGRNEQYF. The CDR3 nucleotides read TGTGCCAGCAGCCCCGCGAGGGGGCGGAACGAGCAGTACTTC.

This sequence joins TRBV6-1 and TRBJ1-2; 7 bases line up with TRBD1. With V trimmed by 10 bases and J by 5 bases, 10 bases remained unmatched. Germline V CDR1 and CDR2: MNHNS, SASEGT. The CDR3 totals 13 residues. CDR3 loop: CAIISRDRYGYTF. As DNA, the CDR3 is TGTGCCATCATATCCCGGGACAGATATGGCTACACCTTC.

CDR3 region: CASRTGQAGVSYEQYF. The CDR3 DNA sequence: TGTGCCAGCAGAACGGGCCAAGCGGGAGTGTCCTACGAGCAGTACTTC. The chain combines TRBV28 with TRBJ2-7; TRBD2 matches 8 bases. This CDR3 contains 16 residues. Trimming removed 6 bases from V and 1 base from J; junction bases left unmatched: 11. Germline loops: CDR1 MDHEN, CDR2 SYDVKM.

The CDR3 is CASSLEGQMNTEAFF. The CDR3 DNA follows: TGCGCCAGCAGCTTGGAGGGACAGATGAACACTGAAGCTTTCTTT. The chain uses TRBV5-1 and TRBJ1-1; TRBD1 aligns across 7 bases. Germline V gives CDR1 SGHRS, CDR2 YFSETQ. V lost 0 bases to trimming and J lost 0 bases; unmatched junction nucleotides: 2. This CDR3 has 15 residues.

This clone is a singleton in its sample. The chain uses TRBV10-3 and TRBJ2-3, with 13 bases matching TRBD2. V trimming: 4 bases; J trimming: 0 bases; junction bases outside the gene matches: 4. Germline values: CDR1 ENHRY, CDR2 SYGVKD. The CDR3 extends over 17 amino acids. The CDR3 region is CAISGGTSGVSTDTQYF. The CDR3 bases are TGTGCCATCAGTGGAGGGACTAGCGGGGTTAGCACAGATACGCAGTATTTT.

J is TRBJ1-1 and V is TRBV11-2; D is unresolved. Germline V gives CDR1 SGHAT, CDR2 FQNNGV. The CDR3 has 14 residues. Between the trimmed V and J ends, which lost 5 bases and 8 bases, there was a span of 18 bases. The CDR3 is CASSPVDGPHEAFF. The CDR3, as DNA: TGTGCCAGCAGCCCAGTGGACGGACCCCACGAAGCTTTCTTT.

The chain is built from TRBV9 and TRBJ2-5; 12 bases align to TRBD2. Trimming removed 3 bases from V and 5 bases from J; junction bases left unmatched: 8. CDR1 and CDR2 (germline): SGDLS, YYNGEE. The CDR3 length is 16 residues. This CDR3 reads CASSASGRALGETQYF. The CDR3 DNA sequence: TGTGCCAGCAGCGCTAGCGGGAGGGCCTTAGGGGAGACCCAGTACTTC.

The genes are TRBV6-5 and TRBJ2-1, with 12 bases that match TRBD2. Per the germline V gene, CDR1 is MNHEY and CDR2 is SVGAGI. The CDR3 runs to 16 residues. The junction had 3 bases not matched to a gene; V was cut back by 2 bases and J by 4 bases. CDR3 region: CASSYGLAGRYNEQFF. In DNA, the CDR3 is TGTGCCAGCAGTTACGGACTAGCGGGAAGGTACAATGAGCAGTTCTTC.

The chain joins TRBV27 to TRBJ2-1, with 11 nucleotides matching TRBD1. The junction had 8 bases not matched to a gene; V was cut back by 5 bases and J by 8 bases. The CDR3 length is 15 residues. The germline V gene has CDR1 MNHEY and CDR2 SMNVEV (reference sequence). CDR3 residues: CASSDRTGGLDEQFF. The CDR3 DNA reads as TGTGCCAGCAGTGACCGGACAGGGGGCCTCGATGAGCAGTTCTTC.

The chain couples TRBV29-1 to TRBJ2-1; D is perhaps TRBD2 (6 bases). V dropped 5 bases and J dropped 6 bases, with 8 bases sitting between them. The length of the CDR3 is 11 residues. The germline V gene has CDR1 SQVTM and CDR2 ANQGSEA. This CDR3 is CSVFGGNEQFF. The DNA for the CDR3 is TGCAGCGTTTTCGGGGGCAATGAGCAGTTCTTC.

The rearrangement joins TRBV20-1 to TRBJ2-5, with no clear D. Trimming removed 5 bases from V and 5 bases from J, with 9 bases in between. The CDR3 covers 11 residues. Germline lookup yields CDR1 DFQATT and CDR2 SNEGSKA (reference sequence). CDR3 nucleotide sequence: TGCAGTGCTGTGTTAAAGGAGACCCAGTACTTC. Amino acids: CSAVLKETQYF.

The J gene is TRBJ2-3, the V gene TRBV5-4, with TRBD2 matching over 9 bases. Germline V gene lookup returns CDR1 SGHNT and CDR2 YYREEE (reference sequence). The CDR3 covers 16 residues. V lost 3 bases to trimming and J lost 2 bases; unmatched junction nucleotides: 7. CDR3 in DNA: TGTGCCAGCAGCTCGCCTAGCGGGAAAGACACAGATACGCAGTATTTT. Amino acids: CASSSPSGKDTDTQYF. The variable domain in full, completed from reference TRBV5-4 and TRBJ2-3, reads ETGVTQSPTHLIKTRGQQVTLRCSSQSGHNTVSWYQQALGQGPQFIFQYYREEENGRGNFPPRFSGLQFPNYSSELNVNALELDDSALYLCASSSPSGKDTDTQYFGPGTRLTVL.

J is TRBJ2-7 and V is TRBV2; D remains ambiguous. Per the germline V gene, CDR1 is SNHLY and CDR2 is FYNNEI. Trimming stripped 6 bases from V and 2 bases from J, with 14 bases between. This CDR3 region has 14 residues. The CDR3 nucleotides are TGTGCCAGCAGGGATTTCGTAAATACCTACGAGCAGTACTTC. This encodes CASRDFVNTYEQYF.

The table lists this clone with a few counts. This sequence joins TRBV19 and TRBJ1-2; D is unresolved. The CDR3 extends over 13 amino acids. Germline V gene data show CDR1 as LNHDA and CDR2 as SQIVND (reference sequence). The V end was cut by 7 bases, the J end by 0 bases, with 9 bases between. CDR3 DNA sequence: TGTGCCAGTAATCGGATAGCTAACTATGGCTACACCTTC. Translation: CASNRIANYGYTF.

V and J are TRBV30 and TRBJ1-4; no clear D gene. The length of the CDR3 is 14 residues. Germline-derived CDR1 and CDR2 are GTSNPN and SVGIG (reference sequence). V lost 1 base and J lost 4, with 10 bases in between. CDR3 nucleotides: TGTGCCTGGAGTGCCGGACTTCTTAATGAAAAACTGTTTTTT. Its translation: CAWSAGLLNEKLFF.

The J gene is TRBJ2-1, the V gene TRBV28, with 12 bases matching TRBD2. This CDR3 comprises 15 residues. Germline CDR1 reads MDHEN; CDR2 reads SYDVKM. J was trimmed by 9 bases and V by 4 bases; bases with no gene match: 7. CDR3 in DNA: TGTGCCAGCAGTTCTAGCGGGAGGGCCTGGGCTGAGCAGTTCTTC. This encodes CASSSSGRAWAEQFF.

The chain links TRBV7-2 to TRBJ2-2; 10 nucleotides match TRBD1. Germline lookup yields CDR1 SGHTA and CDR2 FQGNSA. Unmatched junction bases numbered 6, after V lost 4 bases and J lost 4 bases. The CDR3 has 16 residues. CDR3 residues: CASSSDRGLITGELFF. CDR3 nucleotide sequence: TGTGCCAGCAGCTCCGACAGGGGGCTGATCACCGGGGAGCTGTTTTTT.

CDR3 amino acids: CAISRGLTSGSYEQYF. CDR3 DNA sequence: TGTGCCATCAGTAGGGGATTGACTAGCGGGAGTTACGAGCAGTACTTC. The J gene is TRBJ2-7, the V gene TRBV10-3, with TRBD2 identical over 12 bases. Germline-derived CDR1 and CDR2 are ENHRY and SYGVKD. Unmatched junction bases numbered 9, after V lost 5 bases and J lost 4 bases. This CDR3 has 16 residues.

The chain employs TRBV25-1 and TRBJ1-6; TRBD1 is a possible D gene (5 bases). Per the germline V gene, CDR1 is MGHDK and CDR2 is SYGVNS. The CDR3 has 15 amino acids. The V end was cut by 4 bases, the J end by 8 bases, with 15 bases between. CDR3 region: CASSAWPLGDSPLHF. The CDR3 region has the DNA TGTGCCAGCAGTGCCTGGCCATTAGGGGATTCACCCCTCCACTTT.

Note on this clone: Compared with germline, one end of the junction differs, possibly owing to a read error. The J gene is TRBJ2-5, the V gene TRBV7-7, with D possibly TRBD1 on 6 matching bases. The CDR3 consists of 15 residues. Germline assignment: CDR1 SSHAT and CDR2 FNYEAQ (reference sequence). CDR3 sequence (DNA): TGTGCTAGCAGCCCTACAGGGACCACGGGAGAGACCCAGTACTTC. Encoded protein: CASSPTGTTGETQYF.

This chain joins TRBV7-9 and TRBJ2-6; D perhaps matches TRBD2 (5 bases). The length of the CDR3 is 16 residues. The germline V and J ends were trimmed by 8 bases and 0 bases, with 14 bases remaining between them. The germline V gene encodes CDR1 SEHNR and CDR2 FQNEAQ (reference sequence). Written as DNA, the CDR3 is TGTGCCAGCGGTCGGATCGGGATCTCTGGGGCCAACGTCCTGACTTTC. Translation gives CASGRIGISGANVLTF.

This chain connects TRBV5-4 to TRBJ1-4; D might be TRBD1 (5 bases). CDR1 is SGHNT, CDR2 YYREEE, per germline (reference sequence). The CDR3 covers 14 residues. V was shortened by 3 bases and J by 3 bases, with 9 bases between the two germline ends. This chain's CDR3 is CASSSTAPNEKLFF. CDR3 sequence (DNA): TGTGCCAGCAGCTCGACAGCCCCTAATGAAAAACTGTTTTTT. Looking up the rest from reference TRBV5-4 and TRBJ1-4 gives the full variable domain: ETGVTQSPTHLIKTRGQQVTLRCSSQSGHNTVSWYQQALGQGPQFIFQYYREEENGRGNFPPRFSGLQFPNYSSELNVNALELDDSALYLCASSSTAPNEKLFFGSGTQLSVL.

The V call is TRBV27, the J call TRBJ1-1, with TRBD1 identical over 8 bases. Germline assignment: CDR1 MNHEY and CDR2 SMNVEV (reference sequence). The CDR3 length is 16 residues. Trimming cost V 0 bases and J 1 base; bases outside gene matches: 4. The CDR3 is CASSLSGQVPNTEAFF. The DNA for the CDR3 is TGTGCCAGCAGTTTATCGGGACAGGTGCCGAACACTGAAGCTTTCTTT.

The chain combines TRBV7-8 with TRBJ1-5, with D possibly matching TRBD1 (6 bases). V gave up 5 bases and J gave up 7 bases, with 21 bases separating them. The germline CDR1 and CDR2 sequences are SGHVS and FQNEAQ. The CDR3 runs 16 residues. The DNA for the CDR3 is TGTGCCAGCAGCCCCCGGGGTGGGGGGGCGAAGCAGCCCCAGCATTTT. Its protein product is CASSPRGGGAKQPQHF.

The J gene is TRBJ2-1, the V gene TRBV7-6; D remains ambiguous. Germline V CDR1 and CDR2: SGHVS, FNYEAQ. This CDR3 contains 15 residues. Trimming stripped 1 base from V and 4 bases from J, with 11 bases between. The DNA of the CDR3 is TGTGCCAGCAGCTTAGGACCAGCGAAATACAATGAGCAGTTCTTC. It codes for CASSLGPAKYNEQFF.

V usage is TRBV7-8 and J usage is TRBJ1-3; the match to TRBD1 covers 8 bases. V dropped 5 bases and J dropped 4; count of bases not matched to a gene: 4. CDR1 and CDR2 (germline): SGHVS, FQNEAQ. CDR3 length equals 14 residues. This CDR3 reads CASSLGTGGNTIYF. The CDR3 region has the DNA TGTGCCAGCAGCCTAGGGACAGGAGGAAACACCATATATTTT.

The V gene is TRBV5-4, the J gene TRBJ2-3; D may correspond to TRBD1 or TRBD2 (5 bases each). CDR3 length: 15 amino acids. V lost 4 bases and J 2 bases, leaving 14 bases between the germline ends. The germline V gene has CDR1 SGHNT and CDR2 YYREEE (reference sequence). The CDR3 spells CASSVKGPTTDTQYF. For the CDR3, the DNA is TGTGCCAGCAGCGTCAAGGGACCAACCACAGATACGCAGTATTTT.

The genes are TRBV27 and TRBJ2-3, with TRBD2 matching 9 bases. Looked up from germline, CDR1 is MNHEY and CDR2 is SMNVEV (reference sequence). V dropped 5 bases and J dropped 4; count of bases not matched to a gene: 10. The CDR3 sequence is 16 residues long. The CDR3 sequence is CASSPLAGGPSDTQYF. Written as DNA, the CDR3 is TGTGCCAGCAGTCCTCTGGCGGGAGGGCCGTCAGATACGCAGTATTTT.

V and J are TRBV27 and TRBJ1-2, with 9 bases fitting TRBD1. CDR3 size: 15 residues. The J segment lost 6 bases and the V segment lost 4 bases, leaving 9 bases of the junction unmatched. Germline V gene data show CDR1 as MNHEY and CDR2 as SMNVEV (reference sequence). The CDR3 sequence is CASSYSDRTGDGYTF. CDR3 DNA: TGTGCCAGCAGTTACTCGGACAGGACAGGGGATGGCTACACCTTC.

The chain is built from TRBV4-2 and TRBJ2-2, with 7 nucleotides matching TRBD1. The V gene's germline CDR1 is LGHNA and CDR2 YNFKEQ. The trim removed 4 bases at V and 2 bases at J, leaving 4 bases unmatched. The CDR3 runs 15 residues. The CDR3 here is CASSLDRPNTGELFF. In nucleotides, the CDR3 is TGTGCCAGCAGCCTGGACAGGCCTAACACCGGGGAGCTGTTTTTT.

CDR3 in DNA: TGTGCCAGCAGATTACAGGGGAATGAAAAACTGTTTTTT. Its protein is CASRLQGNEKLFF. The rearrangement links TRBV6-5 to TRBJ1-4; TRBD1 agrees at 7 bases. Trimming at V came to 6 bases and at J to 5 bases, leaving 3 bases not matched to a gene. CDR1 is MNHEY, CDR2 SVGAGI, per germline. This CDR3 region has 13 residues.

The V call is TRBV5-1, the J call TRBJ2-1, with 12 bases aligning to TRBD2. The CDR3 has 22 residues. Germline lookup yields CDR1 SGHRS and CDR2 YFSETQ. J was trimmed by 0 bases and V by 3 bases; bases with no gene match: 19. Written as DNA, the CDR3 is TGCGCCAGCAGCTCTCTAGAAGCACCGGGACTAGCGGGTTCCAGCTCCTACAATGAGCAGTTCTTC. Encoded protein: CASSSLEAPGLAGSSSYNEQFF.